This T cell receptor (beta chain) derives from a study of T cell responses to AZD1222 COVID-19 vaccine. The study, taken as a whole, reports: Baseline testing showed seropositivity in only six or seven AZD1222 recipients.

CDR3 length: 15 amino acids. Germline assignment: CDR1 SGHRS and CDR2 YFSETQ. V shed 4 bases and J 4 bases; nucleotides not matched to a gene: 10. This clone has only a few counts. The antigen is undetermined. Method: immunoSEQ multiplex PCR; TCRdb's copy keeps in-frame clones and lacks some. Of 25,000 to 40,000 clones listed, 70% to 90% were seen once; the top ten hold around 15%. The study pooled second doses at about 4 or about 12 weeks. The receptor comes from an adult who received the AZD1222 COVID-19 vaccine. Sequenced here: peripheral blood, sampled 28 days after the second AZD1222 dose. The chain is built from TRBV5-1 and TRBJ1-2; TRBD1 agrees at 7 bases. CDR3 region: CASSATGSAGYGYTF. CDR3 DNA: TGCGCCAGCAGCGCGACAGGGTCGGCTGGCTATGGCTACACCTTC. The variable domain in full, completed from reference TRBV5-1 and TRBJ1-2, reads KAGVTQTPRYLIKTRGQQVTLSCSPISGHRSVSWYQQTPGQGLQFLFEYFSETQRNKGNFPGRFSGRQFSNSRSEMNVSTLELGDSALYLCASSATGSAGYGYTFGSGTRLTVV.